Shown below are 3 T cell receptor beta chains from a single sample sequenced in a study of blood T cell repertoires in COVID-19. Clones were read by immunoSEQ multiplex PCR, and TCRdb kept only the in-frame ones, dropping some. Of 200,000 to 250,000 clones in the sample, 82% were seen once. Sequenced: PBMCs or T cells enriched from blood (not recorded which). Receptor source: a man between 35 and 55 years old who had recovered from COVID-19.

This clone has only a few counts. The chain recombines TRBV28 with TRBJ2-2, with 7 bases matching TRBD2. The CDR3 runs 15 residues. Per the germline V gene, CDR1 is MDHEN and CDR2 is SYDVKM. V lost 7 bases to trimming and J lost 4 bases; unmatched junction nucleotides: 9. The CDR3 protein is CASNGWDYFTGELFF. The CDR3 DNA follows: TGTGCCAGCAATGGGTGGGACTACTTCACCGGGGAGCTGTTTTTT. The entire variable domain, with the rest obtained from reference TRBV28 and TRBJ2-2, is as follows: DVKVTQSSRYLVKRTGEKVFLECVQDMDHENMFWYRQDPGLGLRLIYFSYDVKMKEKGDIPEGYSVSREKKERFSLILESASTNQTSMYLCASNGWDYFTGELFFGEGSRLTVL.

A single count supports this clone. The rearrangement uses TRBV5-1 and TRBJ2-5, with 7 bases identical to TRBD2. The length of the CDR3 is 16 residues. The germline CDR1 and CDR2 sequences are SGHRS and YFSETQ. V lost 2 bases and J lost 4; bases outside the gene matches: 11. In DNA, the CDR3 is TGCGCCAGCAGCTTCAGCCGGCGGGGGAGCGGAGAGACCCAGTACTTC. It yields the protein CASSFSRRGSGETQYF.

This clone was seen only a few times. The chain is built from TRBV11-3 and TRBJ2-1; 7 bases are shared with TRBD2. This CDR3 region has 16 residues. CDR1 and CDR2 from the germline V gene are SGHNT and YENEEA. The V segment lost 0 bases and the J segment 5 bases; nucleotides outside the gene matches: 7. The CDR3 here is CASSLDGRGGNNEQFF. The DNA for the CDR3 is TGTGCCAGCAGCTTAGATGGGCGGGGAGGGAACAATGAGCAGTTCTTC.